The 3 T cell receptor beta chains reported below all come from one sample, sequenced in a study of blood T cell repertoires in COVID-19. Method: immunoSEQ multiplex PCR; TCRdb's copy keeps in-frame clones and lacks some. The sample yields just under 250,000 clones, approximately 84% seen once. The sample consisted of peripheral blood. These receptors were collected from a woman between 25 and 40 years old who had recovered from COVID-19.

CDR3 sequence reads: CASSARTSGGYNEQFF. For the CDR3, the DNA is TGTGCCAGCAGCGCCAGGACTAGCGGGGGTTACAATGAGCAGTTCTTC. J is TRBJ2-1 and V is TRBV9, with TRBD2 matching 13 bases. Germline trimming cut 3 bases from V and 4 bases from J; bases unmatched to any gene: 4. The germline V gene encodes CDR1 SGDLS and CDR2 YYNGEE. This CDR3 has 16 residues.

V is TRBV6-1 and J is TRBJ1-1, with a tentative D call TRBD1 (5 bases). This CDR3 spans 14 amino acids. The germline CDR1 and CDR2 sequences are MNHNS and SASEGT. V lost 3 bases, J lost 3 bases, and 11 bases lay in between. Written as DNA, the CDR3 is TGTGCCAGCAGTGAGCGGGGGAGGGACACTGAAGCTTTCTTT. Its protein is CASSERGRDTEAFF.

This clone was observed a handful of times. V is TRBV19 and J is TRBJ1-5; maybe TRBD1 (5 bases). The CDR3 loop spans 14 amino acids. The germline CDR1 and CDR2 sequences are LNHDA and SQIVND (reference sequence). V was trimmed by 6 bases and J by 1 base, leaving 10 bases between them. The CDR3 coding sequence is TGTGCCAGTAGCCTAAGGGGCAGCAATCAGCCCCAGCATTTT. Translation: CASSLRGSNQPQHF.